What follows are 14 T cell receptor beta chains derived from one specimen sequenced in a study of identical twins. TCRdb recomputed calls from the 5' RACE reads with MiXCR, one row per CDR3 protein. The sample consists of a few hundred thousand distinct CDR3 sequences, 13% to 15% of them appearing once. In addition, the sample was reused for a study of yellow fever vaccine responses in identical twins.

The sequenced material came from CD4+ T cells sorted from blood. Source of these receptors: a young woman in good health.

This clonotype was picked up a small number of times. The V and J genes are TRBV3-1 and TRBJ1-4; D gene ambiguous. Trimming took 0 bases from V and 10 from J, leaving 12 bases between them. From germline, CDR1 is LGHDT and CDR2 YNNKEL (reference sequence). This CDR3 comprises 14 residues. As DNA, the CDR3 is TGTGCCAGCAGCCAAGACGTGGATGTGGGAAAACTGTTTTTT. This translates into CASSQDVDVGKLFF.

Ten or more counts support this clonotype. This sequence joins TRBV7-3 and TRBJ2-5; D possibly matches TRBD1 or TRBD2 (6 bases each). CDR1 SGHTA and CDR2 FQGTGA come from the germline V gene. This CDR3 contains 13 residues. The germline V and J ends were trimmed by 5 bases and 2 bases, with 9 bases remaining between them. The CDR3 DNA is TGTGCCAGCAGCCGAGGGGGGCAAGAGACCCAGTACTTC. It yields the protein CASSRGGQETQYF.

The V gene is TRBV20-1, the J gene TRBJ1-5; D remains unclear. This CDR3 spans 12 amino acids. V was shortened by 3 bases and J by 8 bases, with 11 bases between the two germline ends. Per germline, CDR1 DFQATT and CDR2 SNEGSKA (reference sequence). The CDR3 DNA reads as TGCAGTGCTAGGGCCGGCGGTGAGCCCCAGCATTTT. It codes for CSARAGGEPQHF.

The gene calls are TRBV2 and TRBJ2-5; 7 positions match TRBD1. The germline V gene has CDR1 SNHLY and CDR2 FYNNEI. The CDR3 extends over 16 amino acids. The V gene end was trimmed by 2 bases and the J gene end by 9 bases; junction bases not matched to a gene: 15. The CDR3 DNA is TGTGCCAGCAGTGAATTAAAGGGGGCTGGGGTGAAGGCCCAGTACTTC. It yields the protein CASSELKGAGVKAQYF.

This clonotype has at least ten counts. The V call is TRBV5-1, the J call TRBJ2-2; tentatively, D is TRBD1 (6 bases). CDR3 length: 14 residues. Germline V gene lookup returns CDR1 SGHRS and CDR2 YFSETQ. The V gene lost 3 bases and the J gene lost 3 bases, with 9 bases spanning the gap. CDR3 region: CASSSRTDTGELFF. The CDR3 region has the DNA TGCGCCAGCAGCTCCCGGACAGACACCGGGGAGCTGTTTTTT.

V usage is TRBV24-1 and J usage is TRBJ1-5; no clear D gene. CDR1 is KGHDR and CDR2 is SFDVKD in the germline V gene. This CDR3 contains 14 residues. Trimming took off 4 bases at V and 3 bases at J, with 9 bases between the two ends. This CDR3 is CATSDPGLNQPQHF. CDR3 sequence (DNA): TGTGCCACCAGTGACCCGGGTCTCAATCAGCCCCAGCATTTT.

The CDR3 region has the DNA TGTGCCAGCAGAGATCCGGGACAGGACTACGAGCAGTACTTC. It codes for CASRDPGQDYEQYF. The V and J genes are TRBV6-2 or TRBV6-3 and TRBJ2-7, with 8 bases matching TRBD1. The CDR3 is 14 amino acids. V trimming: 6 bases; J trimming: 3 bases; junction bases outside the gene matches: 7. Germline V lookup: CDR1 MNHEY, CDR2 SVGEGT.

This clonotype was counted only a few times. The chain couples TRBV28 to TRBJ1-1, with a tentative D call TRBD1 (5 bases). The germline V gene encodes CDR1 MDHEN and CDR2 SYDVKM. The V end was cut by 11 bases, the J end by 1 base, with 23 bases between. CDR3 size: 16 residues. The CDR3 spells CAVRDGTTLGNTEAFF. The CDR3 nucleotides are TGTGCCGTTAGGGACGGTACAACCCTAGGGAACACTGAAGCTTTCTTT.

The chain employs TRBV10-3 and TRBJ2-3; 8 bases match TRBD1. With V trimmed by 0 bases and J by 9 bases, 5 bases remained unmatched. CDR1 and CDR2 from the germline V gene are ENHRY and SYGVKD. The CDR3 contains 14 residues. Written as DNA, the CDR3 is TGTGCCATCAGTGAGTCAGGGACAGGTCAAACGCAGTATTTT. Translating it yields CAISESGTGQTQYF.

The chain joins TRBV9 to TRBJ1-5; 7 bases agree with TRBD1. The CDR3 consists of 15 residues. Losses at the gene ends were 4 bases for V and 2 bases for J; bases not matched to a gene: 6. Germline V gene lookup returns CDR1 SGDLS and CDR2 YYNGEE. This chain's CDR3 is CASSQTGSGNQPQHF. The CDR3 DNA reads as TGTGCCAGCAGCCAGACAGGGTCGGGCAATCAGCCCCAGCATTTT.

This clonotype appeared a few times. In DNA form, the CDR3 reads TGTGCCAGCGGGACTAGCGGGGGGTTCGCAGATACGCAGTATTTT. Translation gives CASGTSGGFADTQYF. V and J are TRBV7-2 and TRBJ2-3; 15 nucleotides align to TRBD2. Unmatched junction bases numbered 4, after V lost 8 bases and J lost 4 bases. Per germline, CDR1 SGHTA and CDR2 FQGNSA. The CDR3 is 15 residues long.

The chain combines TRBV5-1 with TRBJ1-2; D gene ambiguous. The V gene's germline CDR1 is SGHRS and CDR2 YFSETQ. CDR3 length: 13 residues. V was pared by 4 bases and J by 7 bases, with 14 bases between. Here the CDR3 reads CASSSSDRGGYTF. The CDR3 DNA reads TGCGCCAGCAGCAGCTCAGACCGCGGTGGCTACACCTTC.

This clonotype has a handful of counts. The chain recombines TRBV7-8 with TRBJ2-7; 10 nucleotides line up with TRBD2. The CDR3 totals 15 residues. Germline assignment: CDR1 SGHVS and CDR2 FQNEAQ. V lost 5 bases to trimming and J lost 4 bases; unmatched junction nucleotides: 8. The CDR3 loop is CASSPLAGAVYEQYF. The DNA of the CDR3 is TGTGCCAGCAGCCCTCTAGCGGGAGCGGTTTACGAGCAGTACTTC. Full variable domain (rest looked up from reference TRBV7-8 and TRBJ2-7): GAGVSQSPRYKVAKRGQDVALRCDPISGHVSLFWYQQALGQGPEFLTYFQNEAQLDKSGLPSDRFFAERPEGSVSTLKIQRTQQEDSAVYLCASSPLAGAVYEQYFGPGTRLTVT.

This chain joins TRBV4-3 and TRBJ1-2; 9 positions match TRBD1. The CDR3 loop spans 19 amino acids. CDR1 LGHNA and CDR2 YSLEER come from the germline V gene. Trimming at V came to 0 bases and at J to 0 bases, leaving 11 bases not matched to a gene. The CDR3 is CASSQDVEGQGKSNYGYTF. In DNA form, the CDR3 reads TGCGCCAGCAGCCAAGATGTCGAGGGACAGGGAAAGTCTAACTATGGCTACACCTTC.